This T cell receptor beta chain was recorded in a study of T cell responses to AZD1222 COVID-19 vaccine. Points on this clone: Its antigen is still unknown.

Study conclusions and caveats: Sampling that yielded the repertoires occurred only after the peak T cell response.

Sequencing used immunoSEQ multiplex PCR; TCRdb keeps in-frame clones, though not all of them. The sample has fewer than 110,000 clones; 90% are singletons. Specimen: peripheral blood, collected on day 0 of AZD1222 vaccination. This receptor was obtained from an adult in good health.

The CDR3 DNA reads TGTGCCAGCAGCTTACGACGGGGGGCGAAGGGTAATGAGCAGTTCTTC. It specifies CASSLRRGAKGNEQFF. The rearrangement links TRBV7-9 to TRBJ2-1; a possible D gene is TRBD2 (7 bases). CDR3 length: 16 amino acids. V was clipped by 2 bases and J by 7 bases, with 18 bases between them. CDR1 is SEHNR and CDR2 is FQNEAQ in the germline V gene (reference sequence).